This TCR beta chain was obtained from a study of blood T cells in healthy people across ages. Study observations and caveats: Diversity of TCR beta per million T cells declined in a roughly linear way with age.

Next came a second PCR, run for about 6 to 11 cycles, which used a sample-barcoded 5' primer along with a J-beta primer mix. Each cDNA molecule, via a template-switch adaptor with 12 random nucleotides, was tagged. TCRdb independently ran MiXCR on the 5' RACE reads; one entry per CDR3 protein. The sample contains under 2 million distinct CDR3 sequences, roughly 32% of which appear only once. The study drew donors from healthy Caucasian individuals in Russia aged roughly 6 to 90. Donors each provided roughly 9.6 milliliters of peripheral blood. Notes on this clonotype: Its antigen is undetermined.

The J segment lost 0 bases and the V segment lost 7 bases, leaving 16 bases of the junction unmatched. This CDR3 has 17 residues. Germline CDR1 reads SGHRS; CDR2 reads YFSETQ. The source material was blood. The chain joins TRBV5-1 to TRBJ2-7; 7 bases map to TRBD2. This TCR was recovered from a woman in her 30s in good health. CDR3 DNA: TGCGCCAGCTCCCCTCCCAACCGGGACTACAACTCCTACGAGCAGTACTTC. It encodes CASSPPNRDYNSYEQYF.